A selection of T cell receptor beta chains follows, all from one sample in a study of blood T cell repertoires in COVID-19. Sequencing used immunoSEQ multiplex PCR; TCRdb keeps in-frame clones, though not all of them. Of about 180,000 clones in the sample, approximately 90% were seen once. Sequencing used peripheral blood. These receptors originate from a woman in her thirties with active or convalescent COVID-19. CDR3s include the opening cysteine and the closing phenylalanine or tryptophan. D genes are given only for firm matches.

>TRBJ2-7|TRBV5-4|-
TGTGCCAGCAGCTACGACAGGAACTCCTACGAGCAGTACTTC
CASSYDRNSYEQYF
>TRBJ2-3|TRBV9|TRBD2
TGTGCCAGCAGCGTATGGCGGGGGGGGCAGGATACGCAGTATTTT
CASSVWRGGQDTQYF
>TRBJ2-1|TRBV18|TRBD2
TGTGCCAGCTCCCCGGGGCGGGAGATCTACAATGAGCAGTTCTTC
CASSPGREIYNEQFF
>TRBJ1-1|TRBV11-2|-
TGTGCCAGCAGCTTCGGGGAGAACACTGAAGCTTTCTTT
CASSFGENTEAFF
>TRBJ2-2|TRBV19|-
TGTGCCAGTAGACCGACATCGAACACCGGGGAGCTGTTTTTT
CASRPTSNTGELFF
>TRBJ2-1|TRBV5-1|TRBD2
TGCGCCAGCAGCTCCCTGACTAGCGGGAGGGCCTTCAATGAGCAGTTCTTC
CASSSLTSGRAFNEQFF
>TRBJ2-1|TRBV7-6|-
TGTGCCAGCAGCTTAGAATGGGGGGAATCCTACAATGAGCAGTTCTTC
CASSLEWGESYNEQFF
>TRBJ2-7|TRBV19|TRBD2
TGTGCCAGTAGTAGCGGGAGCGGCTCCTACGAGCAGTACTTC
CASSSGSGSYEQYF
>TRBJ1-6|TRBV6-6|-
TGTGCCAGCAGTTACTCTGGCCAGGGAAATAATTCACCCCTCCACTTT
CASSYSGQGNNSPLHF
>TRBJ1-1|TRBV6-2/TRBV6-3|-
TGTGCCAGCAGTTACGACAGGCCAAACACTGAAGCTTTCTTT
CASSYDRPNTEAFF
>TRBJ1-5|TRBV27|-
TGTGCCAGCAGGCCTATGGGGCGGAGCAATCAGCCCCAGCATTTT
CASRPMGRSNQPQHF
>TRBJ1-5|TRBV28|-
TGTGCCAGCAGTTTATCAGGCACCAATCAGCCCCAGCATTTT
CASSLSGTNQPQHF
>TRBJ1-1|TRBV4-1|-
TGCGCCAGCAGCCAAGAACGGGTGGGGCGAGGCACTGAAGCTTTCTTT
CASSQERVGRGTEAFF
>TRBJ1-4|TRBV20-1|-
TGCAGTGCCGTTTTTAATGAAAAACTGTTTTTT
CSAVFNEKLFF
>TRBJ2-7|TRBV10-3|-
TGTGCCATCAGTGTGGGGCCTAGCTCCTACGAGCAGTACTTC
CAISVGPSSYEQYF
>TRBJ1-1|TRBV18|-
TGTGCCAGCTCACCACCAGGGGTGAACACTGAAGCTTTCTTT
CASSPPGVNTEAFF
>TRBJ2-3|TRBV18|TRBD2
TGTGCCAGCTCACCACGGACTAGCGGGTCCACAGATACGCAGTATTTT
CASSPRTSGSTDTQYF
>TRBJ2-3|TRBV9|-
TGTGCCAGCAGCGTATTCGGGGGCACAGATACGCAGTATTTT
CASSVFGGTDTQYF
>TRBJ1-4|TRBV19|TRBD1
TGTGCCAGTAGTATTTTGTACGGGACAGCTTCGCCGTATCCAACTAATGAAAAACTGTTTTTT
CASSILYGTASPYPTNEKLFF
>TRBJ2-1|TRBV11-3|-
TGTGCCAGCAGCCTCGCCGGGGGGCAAGCGGGGTTCTTC
CASSLAGGQAGFF
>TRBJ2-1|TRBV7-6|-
TGTGCCAGCAGCTTAGACAGCTACAATGAGCAGTTCTTC
CASSLDSYNEQFF
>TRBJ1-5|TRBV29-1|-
TGCAGCGTTGAACCGGGACAAGGACAGCCCCAGCATTTT
CSVEPGQGQPQHF
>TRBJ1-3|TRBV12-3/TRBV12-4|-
TGTGCCAGCAGCCCTACAGGGCGTAACACCATATATTTT
CASSPTGRNTIYF
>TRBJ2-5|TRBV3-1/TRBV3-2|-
TGTGCCAGCAGCCAAGTGGCGACCCAGTACTTC
CASSQVATQYF
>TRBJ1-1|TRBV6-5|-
TGTGCCAGCAGCGCTCACAAGGGGGTGAACACTGAAGCTTTCTTT
CASSAHKGVNTEAFF
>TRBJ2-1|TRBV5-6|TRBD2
TGTGCCAGCAGCTTAAGCGGGGGTAATGAGCAGTTCTTC
CASSLSGGNEQFF
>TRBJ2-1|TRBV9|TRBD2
TGTGCCAGCAGCGTAGGTGCGGGGGGCTCTTCGAGCTCCTACAATGAGCAGTTCTTC
CASSVGAGGSSSSYNEQFF
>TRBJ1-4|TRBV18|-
TGTGCCAGCTCACACGGGACTCGAGGTGAAAAACTGTTTTTT
CASSHGTRGEKLFF
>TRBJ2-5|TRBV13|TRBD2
TGTGCCAGCAGCTTTGGGACTAGCGGATACCAAGAGACCCAGTACTTC
CASSFGTSGYQETQYF
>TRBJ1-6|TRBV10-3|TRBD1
TGTGCCATCAGCGGACAGGGAGATTCACCCCTCCACTTT
CAISGQGDSPLHF
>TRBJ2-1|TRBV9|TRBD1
TGTGCCAGCAGCACCCTAGGGGGCCCCATAGGCAATGAGCAGTTCTTC
CASSTLGGPIGNEQFF
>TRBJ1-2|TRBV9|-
TGTGCCAGCAGCGGGGGCAGGGGTAACTATGGCTACACCTTC
CASSGGRGNYGYTF
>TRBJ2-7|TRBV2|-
TGTGCCAGCAGTGAAGTCGGGTTTGTCCACGAGCAGTACTTC
CASSEVGFVHEQYF
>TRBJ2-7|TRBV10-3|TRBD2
TGTGCCATCAGTGAGGTTGGCGGGGGAAACTACGAGCAGTACTTC
CAISEVGGGNYEQYF
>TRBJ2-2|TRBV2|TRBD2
TGTGCCAGCAAGGCTAGCGGGAGGGCTGACACCGGGGAGCTGTTTTTT
CASKASGRADTGELFF
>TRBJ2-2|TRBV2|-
TGTGCCAGCAGAGGGACTGCCGCGAACACCGGGGAGCTGTTTTTT
CASRGTAANTGELFF
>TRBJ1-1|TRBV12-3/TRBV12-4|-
TGTGCCACCAAGTACAGGGATGACACTGAAGCTTTCTTT
CATKYRDDTEAFF
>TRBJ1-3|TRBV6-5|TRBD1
TGTGCCAGCAGTTACACCGGGACAGACTCTGGAAACACCATATATTTT
CASSYTGTDSGNTIYF
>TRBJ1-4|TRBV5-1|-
TGCGCCAGCAGCTTGAGGGGAGCGGGGGAAAAACTGTTTTTT
CASSLRGAGEKLFF
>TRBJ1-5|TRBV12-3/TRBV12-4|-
TGTGCCAGCACCGAACGCGGGAAGCCCCAGCATTTT
CASTERGKPQHF
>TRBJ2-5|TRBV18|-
TGTGCCAGCTCACCACGAGGAGAGACCCAGTACTTC
CASSPRGETQYF
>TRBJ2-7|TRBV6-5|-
TGTGCCAGCAGTTACTCGCAGGGTCTGGGATACGAGCAGTACTTC
CASSYSQGLGYEQYF
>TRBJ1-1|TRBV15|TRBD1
TGTGCCACCAGCAGATCAAACAGGGGTTGGACTGAAGCTTTCTTT
CATSRSNRGWTEAFF
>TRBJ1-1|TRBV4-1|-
TGCGCCAGCAGCCTCACAAGCGCCTCTGAAGCTTTCTTT
CASSLTSASEAFF
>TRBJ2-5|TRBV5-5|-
TGTGCCAGCAGCTTGGAGACAAGACAAGAGACCCAGTACTTC
CASSLETRQETQYF
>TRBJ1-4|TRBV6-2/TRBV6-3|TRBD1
TGTGCCAGCAGTCCGCGAACCGGGACAGGGGGATCGGGTCGGGAAAAACTGTTTTTT
CASSPRTGTGGSGREKLFF
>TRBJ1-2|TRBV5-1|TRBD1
TGCGCCAGCAGCCCCGGGACAGGGATCTTCTATGGCTACACCTTC
CASSPGTGIFYGYTF
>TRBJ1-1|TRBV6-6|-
TGTGCCAGCAGTTACGGGCCAGGGGATGAAGCTTTCTTT
CASSYGPGDEAFF